Given below is one T cell receptor beta chain in context. What it binds is unknown. Clones were sequenced by immunoSEQ multiplex PCR, and TCRdb holds only the in-frame ones, with some missing. Here the sample spans over 950 clones, just over 70% being singletons. The data derive from a study of tissue T cells after allogeneic stem cell transplantation. Findings and caveats of the study: Tissue-detected TCR repertoire was only partly captured by blood and spleen T cells.

From germline, CDR1 is SQVTM and CDR2 ANQGSEA. The CDR3 totals 11 residues. Trimming stripped 5 bases from V and 5 bases from J, with 9 bases between. This specimen consisted of esophageal tissue, obtained at autopsy. The chain combines TRBV29-1 with TRBJ2-5; D gene uncertain. This TCR was recovered from a female patient aged 40-70 years with steroid-refractory graft-versus-host disease after an allogeneic stem cell transplant. Some T cells may be provided by the graft donor. The CDR3: CSVFQLETQYF. CDR3 coding DNA: TGCAGCGTTTTTCAGCTGGAGACCCAGTACTTC.